This T cell receptor (beta chain) was retrieved from a study of shared clonotypes between healthy human individuals (dated by TCRdb to the early 2020s). With respect to the entire study: The cohort included three men and a couple of women between 18 and 49 years of age. Libraries were prepared and TCR repertoires were sequenced by different laboratories using diverse techniques, in order to increase sequencing depth and limit assay-specific biases. To estimate repertoire size and how much clonotypes are shared between individuals, the study performed deep sequencing of blood TCR repertoires from roughly five healthy adults. Per donor, three plates each were used for CD4 naive and CD4 memory, two for CD8 naive, and one for CD8 memory. Each donor's leukapheresis produced roughly between roughly 0.85 and 10 billion PBMCs. On the study overall, not on this receptor specifically: Estimated clonotype richness was generally larger for naive than for memory subsets. Sampling was limited to blood, and TCR repertoires in tissue likely differ from TCR repertoires in blood. Even with the large sequencing depth, rarefaction of the sorted-subset datasets indicated that sequencing was incomplete. The genetic and exposure-history diversity represented was limited by the small number of donors. Pairwise subsampling indicated that sequencing depth was expected to affect the degree of clonotype sharing among donors. Clonotypes shared by all four sorted-subset donors showed higher generation probabilities than non-shared clonotypes. Across a handful of donors, approximately 4.6% of naive CD4, 3% to 4% of naive CD8, roughly 2.2% of memory CD4, and 0.4% of memory CD8 clonotypes were shared.

Note on this clone: Its antigen is not yet known. No much larger clone exists at a distance of one base, and base qualities are not known.

Using the deep immunoSEQ assay, TCR CDR3 regions were amplified from genomic DNA by multiplex PCR. For each cell subset, the extracted genomic DNA was distributed evenly across all wells of several immunoSEQ 96-well plates, and each plate served as one replicate. For sorted subsets, around 200 ng genomic DNA, equal to 25,000 to 35,000 T cell genomes, was loaded into each replicate PCR. Purified libraries were measured with a Qubit 3.0 fluorometer, size-checked on a Bioanalyzer 2100, and measured again with the KAPA Library Quantification kit. Every immunoSEQ 96-well plate was sequenced on a dedicated single-read 150-cycle Illumina NextSeq 550 flow cell. The study's processing was this. Because only junctional sequences without quality scores were contained in the immunoSEQ output, filtering matching that applied to full-length reads could not be performed. Sequences were annotated with PyIR, a Python wrapper for IgBLAST v1.9, using IMGT germline references to assign V/J genes and CDR3. Reads with weak V/J assignments (E-value above 1e-6), missing CDR3, stop codons, out-of-frame junctions, or ambiguous translated residues were removed. A V3J clonotype was defined by an identical inferred V gene, J gene, and CDR3 amino acid sequence. To compute the percentage overlap between repertoires, the number of shared unique clonotypes was divided by the size of the smaller repertoire. Richness of each repertoire was evaluated using RTK rarefaction, the Chao1 estimator, and Recon v2.1 estimates of unobserved clonotypes. For all TCRbeta clonotypes obtained by the gDNA method from a few donors, generation probabilities were computed with OLGA. The table comes from immuneACCESS by way of TCRdb, which keeps in-frame sequences with V and J called. Part of the clones is missing from these tables; in studies checked, under half for an unresolved V gene and the rest for unknown reasons. For V, J and clone size, that table is used; D and trimming come from the DNA. Counted in this sample were more than 1 million clones; about 80% of them appeared once. The ten top clones hold 0.5% to 0.6% of the sample.

The donors were healthy, HIV-negative adults who had no recently reported acute infections or vaccinations. Only Caucasian adults living in Nashville, Tennessee, USA were represented among the donors. CD4+ T cells were enriched by magnetic negative selection; naive cells were then positively selected on CD45RA, and the negative fraction formed the memory subset. Blood was collected by leukapheresis, and PBMCs were isolated by Ficoll-Histopaque density gradient centrifugation and then cryopreserved in liquid nitrogen vapor phase. Analytical flow cytometry was used to check the purity and quantity of each magnetically sorted T cell population. Genomic DNA was isolated from every sorted fraction and measured by UV absorbance on a Nanodrop 2000c. From cysteine to phenylalanine, the CDR3 is 14 amino acids long. The entry retains the CDR3 DNA only, 42 bases that are in frame from base 1. V sheds 1 base and J sheds 3 bases, leaving 10 bases between their ends. In the germline V gene, CDR1 corresponds to SGHTA and CDR2 to FQGNSA.

The V gene is TRBV7-2 and the J gene is TRBJ2-7, with TRBD1 as a weak D call on 5 bases. Sequencing used memory CD4+ T cells from PBMCs. The cell subset or site label for this specimen denotes: CD45RA-negative fraction. The receptor's source is a man aged 18 to 30 in good health. Some clones in this sample may be carry-over from other donors' samples. The DNA is TGTGCCAGCAGCTTAGGCCAGGGCGTCTACGAGCAGTACTTC. The encoded protein is CASSLGQGVYEQYF.